Below are 18 T cell receptor beta chains sequenced from a single sample in a study of CD8+ T cells in alopecia areata listed by TCRdb under 2018. The time point label on this specimen signifies: baseline before oral tofacitinib. The method behind the library was the immunoSEQ multiplex PCR assay. To provide template for TCR sequencing, every sample had RNA extracted and reverse transcribed into cDNA. In TCRdb, the immuneACCESS table is reduced to in-frame sequences with V and J assigned. These tables do not hold every clone; where another copy was compared, an unresolved V gene accounts for under half, and the others remain unexplained. For this sample there are fewer than 200,000 clones; over 50% appear just once. The ten largest clones add up to roughly 14% of the sample. The starting material was CD4+ T cells sorted from blood, obtained at week 0. All receptors derive from a human donor with alopecia areata.

V and J are TRBV5-1 and TRBJ2-5; the D gene is possibly TRBD1 (6 bases). The CDR3 covers 13 residues. The V gene's germline CDR1 is SGHRS and CDR2 YFSETQ. V lost 7 bases, J lost 1 base, and 11 bases lay in between. In nucleotides, the CDR3 is TGCGCCAGCCGAACAGGGCCCCAAGAGACCCAGTACTTC. Translating it yields CASRTGPQETQYF.

This clone was found once. The chain is built from TRBV6-6 and TRBJ2-5; 9 bases fit TRBD2. Per germline, CDR1 MNHNY and CDR2 SVGAGI (reference sequence). This CDR3 is built from 14 residues. V shed 10 bases, J shed 5 bases, and the junction held 11 bases outside the gene matches. DNA of the CDR3: TGTGCCACCAAAGGGGCTAGCGGGGAGGAGACCCAGTACTTC. Translated, it gives CATKGASGEETQYF.

This chain connects TRBV5-1 to TRBJ2-3, with 8 positions matching TRBD2. V lost 4 bases, J lost 12 bases, and 16 bases stayed unmatched. Germline lookup yields CDR1 SGHRS and CDR2 YFSETQ. CDR3 length: 15 amino acids. CDR3 sequence: CASSAGDAGGPPQYF. CDR3 coding DNA: TGCGCCAGCAGCGCGGGCGATGCGGGGGGCCCCCCTCAGTATTTT.

The chain recombines TRBV5-1 with TRBJ2-1; TRBD1 agrees at 9 bases. J was trimmed by 5 bases and V by 0 bases; bases with no gene match: 12. The V gene's germline CDR1 is SGHRS and CDR2 YFSETQ. The CDR3 runs to 18 residues. The CDR3 loop is CASSLEGQGHLTDNEQFF. CDR3 nucleotide sequence: TGCGCCAGCAGCTTGGAGGGACAGGGACATTTAACGGACAATGAGCAGTTCTTC. The whole variable domain, remainder taken from reference TRBV5-1 and TRBJ2-1, is KAGVTQTPRYLIKTRGQQVTLSCSPISGHRSVSWYQQTPGQGLQFLFEYFSETQRNKGNFPGRFSGRQFSNSRSEMNVSTLELGDSALYLCASSLEGQGHLTDNEQFFGPGTRLTVL.

The chain carries TRBV30 and TRBJ2-7; D not certain. The CDR3 is made up of 14 amino acids. The germline V gene encodes CDR1 GTSNPN and CDR2 SVGIG (reference sequence). The V gene lost 0 bases and the J gene lost 0 bases, with 9 bases spanning the gap. The CDR3 region has the DNA TGTGCCTGGAGTGTCGGGCAGAGCTCCTACGAGCAGTACTTC. This codes for CAWSVGQSSYEQYF.

The chain links TRBV7-8 to TRBJ1-1; D is possibly TRBD1 (5 bases). Germline-derived CDR1 and CDR2 are SGHVS and FQNEAQ. Trimming pared 2 bases from V and 5 bases from J, leaving 12 bases between. The CDR3 is 14 residues long. The CDR3, as DNA: TGTGCCAGCAGCTTAAGAGGGGCTGGGACTGAAGCTTTCTTT. Its protein is CASSLRGAGTEAFF. The full variable domain, rest sourced from reference TRBV7-8 and TRBJ1-1, is GAGVSQSPRYKVAKRGQDVALRCDPISGHVSLFWYQQALGQGPEFLTYFQNEAQLDKSGLPSDRFFAERPEGSVSTLKIQRTQQEDSAVYLCASSLRGAGTEAFFGQGTRLTVV.

The J gene is TRBJ2-1, the V gene TRBV27; 8 bases agree with TRBD2. With 3 bases clipped from V and 7 bases from J, the junction kept 8 bases outside the gene matches. The CDR3 covers 15 residues. Per the germline V gene, CDR1 is MNHEY and CDR2 is SMNVEV (reference sequence). The CDR3 nucleotides read TGTGCCAGCAGTTTGGGCACTAGCGGTGCGAATGAGCAGTTCTTC. This sequence encodes CASSLGTSGANEQFF.

The table lists this clone with a few counts. This sample also contains other DNA sequences that code for the same CDR3. This chain uses TRBV30 with TRBJ2-1; no clear D gene. This CDR3 is built from 11 residues. In germline, CDR1 is GTSNPN, CDR2 SVGIG (reference sequence). Trimming cost V 0 bases and J 8 bases, with 5 bases left between them. The CDR3 is CAWSVSDEQFF. DNA for the CDR3: TGTGCCTGGAGTGTGTCCGATGAGCAGTTCTTC.

This clone has more than one count but fewer than ten. V is TRBV29-1 and J is TRBJ2-5; D gene unclear. V was trimmed by 4 bases and J by 2 bases, leaving 11 bases between them. The CDR3 has 13 residues. Germline V gene data show CDR1 as SQVTM and CDR2 as ANQGSEA. Here the CDR3 reads CSVGQVLQETQYF. Written as DNA, the CDR3 is TGCAGCGTTGGGCAGGTCCTACAAGAGACCCAGTACTTC.

Only a few counts were recorded for this clone. This chain uses TRBV5-1 with TRBJ2-7; 9 bases agree with TRBD1. Germline CDR1 SGHRS, CDR2 YFSETQ. V gave up 4 bases and J gave up 2 bases; unmatched junction bases: 7. This CDR3 is built from 15 residues. The CDR3 here is CASSQGQGPTYEQYF. In DNA, the CDR3 is TGCGCCAGCAGCCAGGGACAGGGTCCGACCTACGAGCAGTACTTC.

J is TRBJ2-7 and V is TRBV7-9, with D possibly matching TRBD1 (5 bases). The germline gives CDR1 SEHNR, CDR2 FQNEAQ (reference sequence). This CDR3 comprises 14 residues. V was pared by 2 bases and J by 7 bases, with 15 bases between. For the CDR3, the DNA is TGTGCCAGCAGCTTATTGGGCGAGGCAGGGGAGCAGTACTTC. Protein: CASSLLGEAGEQYF.

The chain employs TRBV29-1 and TRBJ1-1; D not certain. This CDR3 spans 13 amino acids. Germline V CDR1 and CDR2: SQVTM, ANQGSEA. Trimming pared 6 bases from V and 1 base from J, leaving 12 bases between. CDR3 in amino acids: CSVGIGENTEAFF. The CDR3 nucleotides are TGCAGCGTCGGTATCGGGGAGAACACTGAAGCTTTCTTT.

J is TRBJ1-1 and V is TRBV25-1; D is uncertain. Between the trimmed V and J ends, which lost 4 bases and 4 bases, there was a span of 10 bases. The germline V gene has CDR1 MGHDK and CDR2 SYGVNS. The CDR3 runs to 13 residues. The CDR3 sequence: CASSGRRSTEAFF. The CDR3 nucleotides read TGTGCCAGCAGTGGCAGACGAAGCACTGAAGCTTTCTTT. Full variable domain (outside the CDR3, taken from reference TRBV25-1 and TRBJ1-1): EADIYQTPRYLVIGTGKKITLECSQTMGHDKMYWYQQDPGMELHLIHYSYGVNSTEKGDLSSESTVSRIRTEHFPLTLESARPSHTSQYLCASSGRRSTEAFFGQGTRLTVV.

The chain links TRBV28 to TRBJ1-2; a weak D match, TRBD1 (6 bases). CDR1 and CDR2 from the germline V gene are MDHEN and SYDVKM. Trimming stripped 6 bases from V and 6 bases from J, with 14 bases between. The CDR3 covers 13 residues. The CDR3 DNA is TGTGCCAGCAGCACAGGGAAGAATCATGGCTACACCTTC. Its protein product is CASSTGKNHGYTF.

The chain joins TRBV27 to TRBJ2-7; tentatively, D is TRBD1 (6 bases). V dropped 5 bases and J dropped 2 bases, with 13 bases sitting between them. The CDR3 totals 14 residues. Germline CDR1 reads MNHEY; CDR2 reads SMNVEV (reference sequence). The CDR3 sequence is CASSPRDTTYEQYF. As DNA, the CDR3 is TGTGCCAGCAGTCCACGGGACACGACCTACGAGCAGTACTTC.

In its sample, this clone was seen a few times. The junction departs from the called germline gene at one end, perhaps through a read error. The chain combines TRBV4-1 with TRBJ1-1; the D gene is possibly TRBD1 (5 bases). The CDR3 is made up of 15 amino acids. Germline assignment: CDR1 MGHRA and CDR2 YSYEKL. The CDR3 DNA reads as TGTGCCAGCAGCCAAGACCCAACAGGGAACACTGAAGCTTTCTTT. It translates to CASSQDPTGNTEAFF.

The sample holds one count of this clone. The V gene is TRBV5-1, the J gene TRBJ2-3; TRBD2 aligns across 9 bases. V shed 4 bases and J 1 base; nucleotides not matched to a gene: 10. The CDR3 extends over 17 amino acids. Germline CDR1 reads SGHRS; CDR2 reads YFSETQ. This chain's CDR3 is CASSQRSVAGGTDTQYF. DNA of the CDR3: TGCGCCAGCAGCCAACGTTCGGTAGCGGGGGGCACAGATACGCAGTATTTT. Combining the CDR3 with reference TRBV5-1 and TRBJ2-3 gives the whole variable domain KAGVTQTPRYLIKTRGQQVTLSCSPISGHRSVSWYQQTPGQGLQFLFEYFSETQRNKGNFPGRFSGRQFSNSRSEMNVSTLELGDSALYLCASSQRSVAGGTDTQYFGPGTRLTVL.

The chain is built from TRBV5-6 and TRBJ2-7; a possible D gene is TRBD2 (5 bases). V was pared by 1 base and J by 3 bases, with 11 bases between. The CDR3 has 14 residues. Germline V lookup: CDR1 SGHDT, CDR2 YYEEEE. CDR3 residues: CASSLLGEVYEQYF. Here the CDR3 DNA reads TGTGCCAGCAGCTTGCTCGGGGAAGTCTACGAGCAGTACTTC.